This T cell receptor beta chain was sequenced in a study of blood T cells in healthy people across ages. CDR1 LNHDA and CDR2 SQIVND come from the germline V gene (reference sequence). The CDR3 is 16 amino acids. The V gene end was trimmed by 3 bases and the J gene end by 7 bases; junction bases not matched to a gene: 13. For the second PCR, which ran for about 6 to 11 cycles, a sample-barcoded 5' primer and a J-beta primer mix were used. TCRdb reprocessed the 5' RACE reads via MiXCR and lists one record per CDR3 protein. The data contain about 1.1 million distinct CDR3 sequences, more than 30% of them singletons.

The rearrangement uses TRBV19 and TRBJ2-7, with 9 bases identical to TRBD2. The sequenced material came from blood. This receptor was obtained from a man younger than 35 in good health. The CDR3 DNA follows: TGTGCCAGTAGTATCGTACCTAGCGGGGCCTACAATGAGCAGTACTTC. Protein product: CASSIVPSGAYNEQYF.